The sequence of this TCR beta chain was determined in a study of blood T cell repertoires in COVID-19. Overall study context: PBMCs, B-cell-depleted T cells, or T cells were the source of the cDNA or gDNA that made up the material.

Germline CDR1 SGHRS, CDR2 YFSETQ. The CDR3 extends over 15 amino acids. V was pared by 4 bases and J by 3 bases, with 3 bases of the junction left unmatched. Authors' methods: Nucleated cell number was recorded as an estimate derived from reference gene primer amplification. TCRdb keeps only in-frame clones here, not all; method: immunoSEQ multiplex PCR. V, J and clone size reflect that table, while D and trimming were determined from the DNA. The profile shows 250,000 to 400,000 clones, roughly nine tenths of them singletons. V gene TRBV5-1 combines with J gene TRBJ2-6; 8 bases are shared with TRBD1. Sequencing was performed on peripheral blood. The clonotype comes from a woman aged 25 to 39 with COVID-19, enrolled during active disease. Here the CDR3 reads CASSPGGGGANVLTF. CDR3 bases: TGCGCCAGCAGCCCAGGGGGCGGTGGGGCCAACGTCCTGACTTTC.